This TCR beta chain was observed in a study of early T cells in non-severe SARS-CoV-2 infection. For the study at large: Chains were not paired, and sequencing was done on bulk RNA from unsorted whole blood.

This CDR3 contains 17 residues. The V end was cut by 1 base, the J end by 0 bases, with 14 bases between. Individual cDNA molecules each received unique molecular identifiers attached to them. TCRdb recomputed calls from the 5' RACE reads with MiXCR, one row per CDR3 protein. The sample includes 40,000 to 60,000 distinct CDR3 sequences, about 9.8% of them seen just once. This clonotype has a handful of counts. This TCR was recovered from an adult who was a healthcare worker with PCR-confirmed SARS-CoV-2 infection or an uninfected control (not recorded which). Sequences were obtained from whole blood. V gene TRBV12-3 or TRBV12-4 combines with J gene TRBJ2-3; D gene unclear. CDR3 sequence reads: CASSLGSWFTSTDTQYF. CDR3 DNA sequence: TGTGCCAGCAGTTTAGGTAGCTGGTTTACTAGCACAGATACGCAGTATTTT.